This TCR beta chain comes out of a study of blood T cell repertoires in COVID-19. At the level of the study: COVID-19 samples, acute and convalescent, were from the United States, Italy and Spain.

Clones were read by immunoSEQ multiplex PCR, and TCRdb kept only the in-frame ones, dropping some. The sample carries roughly 80,000 clones, roughly 84% recorded once. This CDR3 spans 14 amino acids. The germline V gene has CDR1 SGHAT and CDR2 FQNNGV. V lost 7 bases to trimming and J lost 5 bases; unmatched junction nucleotides: 4. This receptor was obtained from a woman in her sixties or seventies with acute or convalescent COVID-19. The chain links TRBV11-2 to TRBJ2-5; 13 bases line up with TRBD2. The sequencing input was peripheral blood. DNA of the CDR3: TGTGCCAGCAAAGGACTAGCGGGAGTTGAGACCCAGTACTTC. Encoded protein: CASKGLAGVETQYF.